The 11 T cell receptor beta chains reported below all come from one sample, sequenced in a study of T cells in Graves' hyperthyroidism and ophthalmopathy. Amplified TCR beta CDR3 regions derived from RNA transcripts. TCR CDR3 regions were first amplified by RT-PCR with HTBI primers. TCRdb reanalysed the multiplex PCR reads using MiXCR and keeps one entry per CDR3 protein. The sample has over 500,000 distinct CDR3 sequences, approximately 48% seen once. Sequenced input: peripheral blood or thyroid tissue (not recorded which). These receptors came from an adult woman with Graves' disease, either hyperthyroidism or ophthalmopathy (not recorded which).

The chain recombines TRBV10-3 with TRBJ2-7, with 11 bases lining up with TRBD1. Germline CDR1 and CDR2: ENHRY and SYGVKD. V lost 8 bases and J lost 12; bases outside the gene matches: 9. This CDR3 is built from 12 residues. DNA of the CDR3: TGTGCCATCGCGGGACAGGGGGGCGATCGGTACTTC. It encodes CAIAGQGGDRYF.

The genes are TRBV7-8 and TRBJ2-5; 8 bases match TRBD2. Germline V gene data show CDR1 as SGHVS and CDR2 as FQNEAQ. Losses at the gene ends were 1 base for V and 2 bases for J; bases not matched to a gene: 3. CDR3 length: 15 residues. CDR3 DNA sequence: TGTGCCAGCAGCTTAGATCGGGAGGGGCAAGAGACCCAGTACTTC. Translated: CASSLDREGQETQYF.

This clonotype was observed at least ten times. This sequence joins TRBV18 and TRBJ2-5; the match to TRBD1 covers 8 bases. V was pared by 2 bases and J by 1 base, with 3 bases of the junction left unmatched. This CDR3 has 15 residues. The germline V gene encodes CDR1 KGHSH and CDR2 LQKENI. CDR3 in amino acids: CASSPGTGPQETQYF. As DNA, the CDR3 is TGTGCCAGCTCACCAGGGACAGGCCCCCAAGAGACCCAGTACTTC.

This clonotype was seen a single time. The V call is TRBV11-2, the J call TRBJ2-5; D ambiguous. V was shortened by 0 bases and J by 7 bases, with 6 bases between the two germline ends. The germline CDR1 and CDR2 sequences are SGHAT and FQNNGV. This CDR3 contains 12 residues. The CDR3: CASSLEGWTQYF. CDR3 coding DNA: TGTGCCAGCAGCTTAGAGGGCTGGACCCAGTACTTC.

V gene TRBV5-1 combines with J gene TRBJ2-7; 9 nucleotides match TRBD2. Germline V lookup: CDR1 SGHRS, CDR2 YFSETQ. The CDR3 runs to 14 residues. The ends lost 5 bases at V and 2 bases at J; junction bases unmatched: 5. CDR3 residues: CASRAAGGPYEQYF. The CDR3 DNA sequence: TGCGCCAGCAGGGCGGCGGGAGGGCCCTACGAGCAGTACTTC.

This chain joins TRBV19 and TRBJ1-2; D unclear. This CDR3 region has 13 residues. The germline V gene has CDR1 LNHDA and CDR2 SQIVND (reference sequence). V was shortened by 6 bases and J by 2 bases, with 10 bases between the two germline ends. The CDR3 DNA sequence: TGTGCCAGTAGCACCGGGATCAACTATGGCTACACCTTC. It is translated as CASSTGINYGYTF.

This clonotype has more than one count but fewer than ten. The chain carries TRBV6-5 and TRBJ1-1; D remains ambiguous. V gave up 5 bases and J gave up 7 bases, with 11 bases separating them. The CDR3 has 12 amino acids. Germline V gives CDR1 MNHEY, CDR2 SVGAGI. CDR3 protein: CASSQGGIEAFF. The CDR3 bases are TGTGCCAGCAGTCAAGGTGGCATTGAAGCTTTCTTT.

The chain combines TRBV7-2 with TRBJ2-5, with a weak D call TRBD2 (6 bases). Germline V gives CDR1 SGHTA, CDR2 FQGNSA. The CDR3 loop spans 14 amino acids. Trimming shortened V by 4 bases and J by 1 base, and 10 bases separated the two germline ends. CDR3 DNA: TGTGCCAGCAGCTCGATGGGGGGCCAAGAGACCCAGTACTTC. Encoded protein: CASSSMGGQETQYF.

V and J are TRBV7-2 and TRBJ1-2; no firm D call. CDR1 SGHTA and CDR2 FQGNSA come from the germline V gene. The CDR3 sequence is 15 residues long. Trimming took 3 bases from V and 0 from J, leaving 11 bases between them. The CDR3 nucleotides are TGTGCCAGCAGCTTTAGGAGGGCGACTAACTATGGCTACACCTTC. Translation gives CASSFRRATNYGYTF.

This clonotype was counted ten times or more. The V and J genes are TRBV6-1 and TRBJ2-5, with 9 nucleotides matching TRBD2. The length of the CDR3 is 15 residues. From germline, CDR1 is MNHNS and CDR2 SASEGT. J lost 3 bases, V lost 2 bases, and 4 bases had no gene match. CDR3 nucleotide sequence: TGTGCCAGCAGTGAACGTCCTAGCGGGGAAGAGACCCAGTACTTC. This codes for CASSERPSGEETQYF.

This clonotype was counted a few times. The V and J genes are TRBV12-3 or TRBV12-4 and TRBJ2-5; 7 nucleotides align to TRBD2. This CDR3 has 14 residues. With V trimmed by 6 bases and J by 10 bases, 14 bases remained unmatched. The CDR3 loop is CASSPGLSQLGQYF. The DNA of the CDR3 is TGTGCCAGCAGCCCGGGACTATCCCAGTTGGGCCAGTACTTC.